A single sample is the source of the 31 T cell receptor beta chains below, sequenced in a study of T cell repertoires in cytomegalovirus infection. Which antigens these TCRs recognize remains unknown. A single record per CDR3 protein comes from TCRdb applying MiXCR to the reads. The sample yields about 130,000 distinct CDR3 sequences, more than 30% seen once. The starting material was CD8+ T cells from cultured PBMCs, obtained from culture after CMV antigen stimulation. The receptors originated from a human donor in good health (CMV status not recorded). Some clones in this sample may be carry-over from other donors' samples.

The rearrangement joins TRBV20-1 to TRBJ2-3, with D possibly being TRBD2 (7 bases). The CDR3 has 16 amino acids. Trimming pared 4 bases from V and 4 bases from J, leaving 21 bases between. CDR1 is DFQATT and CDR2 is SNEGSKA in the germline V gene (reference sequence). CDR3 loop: CSATNGSRGASDTQYF. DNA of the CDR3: TGCAGTGCTACAAACGGGAGTCGGGGGGCCTCAGATACGCAGTATTTT.

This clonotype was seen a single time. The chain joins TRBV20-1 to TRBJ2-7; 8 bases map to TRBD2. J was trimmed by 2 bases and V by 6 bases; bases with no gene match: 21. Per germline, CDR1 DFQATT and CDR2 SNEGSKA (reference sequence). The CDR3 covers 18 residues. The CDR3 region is CSAEWGGSGAPATYEQYF. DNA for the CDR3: TGCAGTGCCGAGTGGGGGGGTAGCGGGGCCCCCGCAACCTACGAGCAGTACTTC.

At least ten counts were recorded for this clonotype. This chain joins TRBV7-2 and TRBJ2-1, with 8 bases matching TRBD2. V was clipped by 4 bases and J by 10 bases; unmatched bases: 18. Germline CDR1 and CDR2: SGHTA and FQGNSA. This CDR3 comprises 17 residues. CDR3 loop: CASSYLFGGGFANEQFF. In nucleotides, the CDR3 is TGTGCCAGCAGCTACCTTTTTGGCGGGGGGTTCGCGAACGAGCAGTTCTTC.

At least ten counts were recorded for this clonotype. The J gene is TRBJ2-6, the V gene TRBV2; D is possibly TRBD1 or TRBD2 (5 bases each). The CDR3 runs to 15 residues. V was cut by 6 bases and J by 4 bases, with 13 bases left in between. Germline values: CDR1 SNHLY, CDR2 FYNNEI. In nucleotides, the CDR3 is TGTGCCAGCAGGTGGAGCGAGGGGGGGGCCAACGTCCTGACTTTC. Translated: CASRWSEGGANVLTF.

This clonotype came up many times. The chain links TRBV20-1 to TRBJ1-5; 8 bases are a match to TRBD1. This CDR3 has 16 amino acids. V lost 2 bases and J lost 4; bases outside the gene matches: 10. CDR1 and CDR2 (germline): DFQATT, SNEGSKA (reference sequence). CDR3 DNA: TGCAGTGCTAGAAGGTTTGGGACAGGAGATAATCAGCCCCAGCATTTT. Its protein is CSARRFGTGDNQPQHF.

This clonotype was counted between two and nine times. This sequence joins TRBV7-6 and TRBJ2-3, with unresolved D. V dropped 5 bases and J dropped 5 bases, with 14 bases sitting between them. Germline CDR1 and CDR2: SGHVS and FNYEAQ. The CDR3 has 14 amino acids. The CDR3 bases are TGTGCCAGCAGCCCCGCGTGGGCCAAAGATACGCAGTATTTT. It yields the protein CASSPAWAKDTQYF.

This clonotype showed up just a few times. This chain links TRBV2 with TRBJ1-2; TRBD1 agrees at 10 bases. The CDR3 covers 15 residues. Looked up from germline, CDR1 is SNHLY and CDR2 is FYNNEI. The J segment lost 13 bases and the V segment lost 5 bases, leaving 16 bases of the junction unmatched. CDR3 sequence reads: CASSMTGGFTLGTTF. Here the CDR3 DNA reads TGTGCCAGCAGTATGACAGGGGGCTTTACCTTGGGAACCACCTTC. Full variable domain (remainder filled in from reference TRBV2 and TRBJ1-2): EPEVTQTPSHQVTQMGQEVILRCVPISNHLYFYWYRQILGQKVEFLVSFYNNEISEKSEIFDDQFSVERPDGSNFTLKIRSTKLEDSAMYFCASSMTGGFTLGTTFGSGTRLTVV.

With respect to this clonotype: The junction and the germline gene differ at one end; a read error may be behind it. The CDR3 sequence: CSVEWGGEPFF. The CDR3 DNA reads TGCAGCGTTGAGTGGGGTGGGGAGCCGTTCTTC. The J gene is TRBJ2-1, the V gene TRBV29-1, with D maybe TRBD2 (5 bases). Germline V gives CDR1 SQVTM, CDR2 ANQGSEA. The CDR3 has 11 amino acids.

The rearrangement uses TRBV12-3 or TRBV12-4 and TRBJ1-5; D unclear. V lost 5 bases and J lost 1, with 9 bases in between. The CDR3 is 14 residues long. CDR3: CASSDPASNQPQHF. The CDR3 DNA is TGTGCCAGCAGTGACCCGGCCAGCAATCAGCCCCAGCATTTT.

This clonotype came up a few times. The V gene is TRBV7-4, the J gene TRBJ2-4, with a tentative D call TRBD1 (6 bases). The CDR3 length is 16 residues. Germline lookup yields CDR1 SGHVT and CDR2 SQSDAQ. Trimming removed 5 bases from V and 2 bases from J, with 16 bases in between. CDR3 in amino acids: CASSPPGQGSKNIQYF. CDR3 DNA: TGTGCCAGCAGCCCCCCGGGGCAGGGGTCCAAAAACATTCAGTACTTC.

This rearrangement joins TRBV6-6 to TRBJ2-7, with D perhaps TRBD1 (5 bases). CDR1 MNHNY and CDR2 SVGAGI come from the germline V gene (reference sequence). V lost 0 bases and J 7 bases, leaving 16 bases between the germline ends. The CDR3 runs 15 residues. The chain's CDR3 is CASSYSVGGAEEQYF. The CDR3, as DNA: TGTGCCAGCAGTTACTCGGTTGGTGGGGCGGAAGAGCAGTACTTC.

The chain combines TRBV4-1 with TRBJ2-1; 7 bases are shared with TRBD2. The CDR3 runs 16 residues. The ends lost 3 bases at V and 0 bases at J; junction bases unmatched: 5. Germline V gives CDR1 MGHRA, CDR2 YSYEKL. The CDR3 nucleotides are TGCGCCAGCAGCCACGGGGACTACAGCTCCTACAATGAGCAGTTCTTC. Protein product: CASSHGDYSSYNEQFF.

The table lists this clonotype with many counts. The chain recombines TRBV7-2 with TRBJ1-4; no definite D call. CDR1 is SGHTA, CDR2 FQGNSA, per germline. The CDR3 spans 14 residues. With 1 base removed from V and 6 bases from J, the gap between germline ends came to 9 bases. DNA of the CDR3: TGTGCCAGCAGCTTAGACCAACTCGATGAAAAACTGTTTTTT. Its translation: CASSLDQLDEKLFF. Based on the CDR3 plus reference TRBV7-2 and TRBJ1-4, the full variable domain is GAGVSQSPSNKVTEKGKDVELRCDPISGHTALYWYRQSLGQGLEFLIYFQGNSAPDKSGLPSDRFSAERTGGSVSTLTIQRTQQEDSAVYLCASSLDQLDEKLFFGSGTQLSVL.

Here the CDR3 DNA reads TGTGCCAGCAGCCGGATTGGCGGTGGAAACACCATATATTTT. Protein: CASSRIGGGNTIYF. The rearrangement joins TRBV4-2 to TRBJ1-3, with D unclear. CDR1 LGHNA and CDR2 YNFKEQ come from the germline V gene. The CDR3 covers 14 residues. V was trimmed by 4 bases and J by 3 bases, leaving 10 bases between them.

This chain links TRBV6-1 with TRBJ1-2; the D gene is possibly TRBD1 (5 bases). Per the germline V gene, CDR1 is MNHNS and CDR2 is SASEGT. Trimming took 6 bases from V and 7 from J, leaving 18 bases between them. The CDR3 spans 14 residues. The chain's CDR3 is CASRVPRTGSGYTF. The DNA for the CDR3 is TGTGCCAGCAGGGTACCTCGAACAGGCTCTGGCTACACCTTC.

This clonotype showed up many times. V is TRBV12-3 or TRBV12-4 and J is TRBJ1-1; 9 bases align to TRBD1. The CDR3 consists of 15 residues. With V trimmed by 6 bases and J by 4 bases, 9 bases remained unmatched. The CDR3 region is CASRATGGPRTEAFF. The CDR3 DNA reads TGTGCCAGCAGGGCGACAGGGGGGCCTCGCACTGAAGCTTTCTTT.

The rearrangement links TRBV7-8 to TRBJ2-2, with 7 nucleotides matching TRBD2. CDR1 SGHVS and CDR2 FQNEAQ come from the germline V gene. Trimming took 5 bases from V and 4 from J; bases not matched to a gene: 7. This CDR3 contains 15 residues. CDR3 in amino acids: CASSLRPGGTGELFF. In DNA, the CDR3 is TGTGCCAGCAGCCTACGCCCGGGGGGCACCGGGGAGCTGTTTTTT.

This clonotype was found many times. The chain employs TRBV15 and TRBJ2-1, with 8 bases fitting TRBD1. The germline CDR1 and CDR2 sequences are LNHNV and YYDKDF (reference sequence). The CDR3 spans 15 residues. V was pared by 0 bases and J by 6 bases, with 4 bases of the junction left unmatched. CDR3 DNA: TGTGCCACCAGCAGAGAGAACGGACAGGGCAATGAGCAGTTCTTC. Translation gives CATSRENGQGNEQFF.

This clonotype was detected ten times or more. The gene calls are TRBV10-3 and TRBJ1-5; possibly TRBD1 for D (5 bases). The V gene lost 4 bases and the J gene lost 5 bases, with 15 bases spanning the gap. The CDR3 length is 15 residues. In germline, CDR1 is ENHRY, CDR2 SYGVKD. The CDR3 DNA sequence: TGTGCCATCAGTGCCACCCTTGACAGAGATCAGCCCCAGCATTTT. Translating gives CAISATLDRDQPQHF.

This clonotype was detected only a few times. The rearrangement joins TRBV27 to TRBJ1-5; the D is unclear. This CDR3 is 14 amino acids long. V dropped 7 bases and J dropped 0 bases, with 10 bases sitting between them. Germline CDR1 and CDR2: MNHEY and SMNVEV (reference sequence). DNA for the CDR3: TGTGCCAGCACCCGCAGAGATAGCAATCAGCCCCAGCATTTT. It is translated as CASTRRDSNQPQHF.

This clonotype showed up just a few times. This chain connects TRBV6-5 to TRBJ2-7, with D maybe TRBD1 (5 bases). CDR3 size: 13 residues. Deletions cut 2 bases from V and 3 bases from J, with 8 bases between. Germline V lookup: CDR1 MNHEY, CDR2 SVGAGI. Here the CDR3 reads CASSYGAIYEQYF. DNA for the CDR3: TGTGCCAGCAGTTACGGGGCGATCTACGAGCAGTACTTC.

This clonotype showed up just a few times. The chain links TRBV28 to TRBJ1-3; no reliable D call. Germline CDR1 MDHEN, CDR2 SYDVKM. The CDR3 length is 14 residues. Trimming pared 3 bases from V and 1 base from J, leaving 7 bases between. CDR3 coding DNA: TGTGCCAGCAGTTTTAGTTCTTCTGGAAACACCATATATTTT. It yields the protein CASSFSSSGNTIYF.

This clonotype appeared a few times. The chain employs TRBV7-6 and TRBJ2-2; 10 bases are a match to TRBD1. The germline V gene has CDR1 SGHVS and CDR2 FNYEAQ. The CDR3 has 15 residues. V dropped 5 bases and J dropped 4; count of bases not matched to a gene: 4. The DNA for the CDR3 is TGTGCCAGCAGCCTCGGGACAGGGGTCACCGGGGAGCTGTTTTTT. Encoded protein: CASSLGTGVTGELFF.

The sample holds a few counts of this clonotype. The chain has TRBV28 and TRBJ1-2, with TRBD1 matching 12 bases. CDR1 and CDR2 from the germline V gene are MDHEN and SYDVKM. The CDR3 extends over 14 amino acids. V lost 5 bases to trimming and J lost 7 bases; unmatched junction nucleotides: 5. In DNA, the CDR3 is TGTGCCAGCAGTCCGGGACAGGGGGCGAGTGGCTACACCTTC. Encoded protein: CASSPGQGASGYTF.

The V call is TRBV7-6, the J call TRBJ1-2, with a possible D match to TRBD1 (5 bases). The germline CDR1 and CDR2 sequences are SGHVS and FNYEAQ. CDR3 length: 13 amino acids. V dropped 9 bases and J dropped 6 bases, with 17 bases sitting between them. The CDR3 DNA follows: TGTGCCAGTAGGCCCGGGGGAAGCGATGGCTACACCTTC. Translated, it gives CASRPGGSDGYTF. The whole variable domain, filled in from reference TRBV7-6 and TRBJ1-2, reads GAGVSQSPRYKVTKRGQDVALRCDPISGHVSLYWYRQALGQGPEFLTYFNYEAQQDKSGLPNDRFSAERPEGSISTLTIQRTEQRDSAMYRCASRPGGSDGYTFGSGTRLTVV.

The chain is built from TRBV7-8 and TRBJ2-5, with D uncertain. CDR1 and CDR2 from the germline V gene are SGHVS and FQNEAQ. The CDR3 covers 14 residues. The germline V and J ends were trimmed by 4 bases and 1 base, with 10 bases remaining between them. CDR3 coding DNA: TGTGCCAGCAGCTCAAAGAGGACCCAAGAGACCCAGTACTTC. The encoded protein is CASSSKRTQETQYF. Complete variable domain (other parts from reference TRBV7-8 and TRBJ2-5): GAGVSQSPRYKVAKRGQDVALRCDPISGHVSLFWYQQALGQGPEFLTYFQNEAQLDKSGLPSDRFFAERPEGSVSTLKIQRTQQEDSAVYLCASSSKRTQETQYFGPGTRLLVL.

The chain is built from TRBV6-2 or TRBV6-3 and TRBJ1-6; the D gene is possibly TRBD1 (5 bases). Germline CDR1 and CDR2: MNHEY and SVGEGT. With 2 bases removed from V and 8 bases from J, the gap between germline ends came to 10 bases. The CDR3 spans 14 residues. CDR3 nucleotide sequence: TGTGCCAGCAGTTACGTCAGAGGGGATTCACCCCTCCACTTT. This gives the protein CASSYVRGDSPLHF.

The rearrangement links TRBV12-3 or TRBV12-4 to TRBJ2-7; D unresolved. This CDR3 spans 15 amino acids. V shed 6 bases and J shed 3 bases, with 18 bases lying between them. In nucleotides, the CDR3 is TGTGCCAGCAGCCCCGGTGGCTTGGGGAACTACGAGCAGTACTTC. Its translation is CASSPGGLGNYEQYF.

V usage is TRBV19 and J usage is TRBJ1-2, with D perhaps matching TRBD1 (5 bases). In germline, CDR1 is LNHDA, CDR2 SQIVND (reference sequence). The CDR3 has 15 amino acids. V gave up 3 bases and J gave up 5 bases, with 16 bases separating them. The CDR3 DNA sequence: TGTGCCAGTAGTATCGATCTAGGGGATTCGTATGGCTACACCTTC. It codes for CASSIDLGDSYGYTF.

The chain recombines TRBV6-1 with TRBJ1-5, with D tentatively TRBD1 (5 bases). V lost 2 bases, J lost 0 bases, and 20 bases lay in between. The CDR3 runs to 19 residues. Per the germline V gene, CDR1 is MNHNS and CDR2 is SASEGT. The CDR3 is CASSELGGIDIYSNQPQHF. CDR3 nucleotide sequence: TGTGCCAGCAGTGAACTTGGGGGTATAGACATTTATAGCAATCAGCCCCAGCATTTT.

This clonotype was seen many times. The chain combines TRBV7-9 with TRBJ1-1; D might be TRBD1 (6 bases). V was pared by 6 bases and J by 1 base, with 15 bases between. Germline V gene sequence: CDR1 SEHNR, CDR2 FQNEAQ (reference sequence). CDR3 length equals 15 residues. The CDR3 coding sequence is TGTGCCAGCAGTCGCAACCTGGACAGGAACACTGAAGCTTTCTTT. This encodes CASSRNLDRNTEAFF.